One sample yielded the 27 T cell receptor beta chains listed below, sequenced in a study of somatic mutations in cytotoxic T cells in rheumatoid arthritis. Produced via immunoSEQ multiplex PCR; TCRdb's table is partial and in-frame only. The repertoire consists of about 4,000 clones, with approximately 72% occurring once and the leading ten covering more than 30%. What was sequenced was CD8+ T cells sorted from blood. These receptors were obtained from an adult with rheumatoid arthritis.

This rearrangement joins TRBV6-6 to TRBJ1-3; a weak D match, TRBD1 (6 bases). CDR1 is MNHNY and CDR2 is SVGAGI in the germline V gene (reference sequence). The CDR3 runs 14 residues. The V gene lost 7 bases and the J gene lost 0 bases, with 10 bases spanning the gap. CDR3 bases: TGTGCCAGCACTGGGGGCCCCTCTGGAAACACCATATATTTT. It specifies CASTGGPSGNTIYF.

This clone was seen more than once but under ten times. This chain links TRBV9 with TRBJ2-7; weak D call: TRBD2 (5 bases). Germline V lookup: CDR1 SGDLS, CDR2 YYNGEE. The CDR3 sequence is 14 residues long. V was cut by 0 bases and J by 7 bases, with 14 bases left in between. CDR3 DNA: TGTGCCAGCAGCGTAGGGGCAACGCCGGGGGAGCAGTACTTC. Protein: CASSVGATPGEQYF.

This chain connects TRBV7-9 to TRBJ2-7, with TRBD1 matching over 8 bases. V lost 5 bases and J lost 2; bases outside the gene matches: 5. CDR3 length: 14 residues. Germline V gives CDR1 SEHNR, CDR2 FQNEAQ (reference sequence). The CDR3 DNA sequence: TGTGCCAGCAGCCGGGACAGGCGAGCCTACGAGCAGTACTTC. This codes for CASSRDRRAYEQYF.

This sequence joins TRBV10-3 and TRBJ2-3, with 9 bases lining up with TRBD1. Germline V CDR1 and CDR2: ENHRY, SYGVKD. The CDR3 runs to 16 residues. V lost 4 bases, J lost 0 bases, and 5 bases stayed unmatched. The CDR3 region is CAISGVGQGSTDTQYF. The CDR3 region has the DNA TGTGCCATCAGTGGCGTGGGACAGGGAAGCACAGATACGCAGTATTTT.

The gene calls are TRBV5-8 and TRBJ2-7, with D perhaps TRBD1 (6 bases). V lost 7 bases, J lost 0 bases, and 11 bases lay in between. Looked up from germline, CDR1 is SGHTS and CDR2 is YDEGEE. CDR3 size: 13 residues. CDR3 DNA sequence: TGTGCCAGCGGGACACAGAGCTCCTACGAGCAGTACTTC. Translated: CASGTQSSYEQYF.

The V and J genes are TRBV7-7 and TRBJ2-1, with D unclear. The CDR3 runs 13 residues. The V end lost 1 base, the J end lost 6 bases, and 7 bases lay between the germline ends. Germline V gene sequence: CDR1 SSHAT, CDR2 FNYEAQ (reference sequence). The CDR3 bases are TGTGCCAGCAGCTTAGGGCTGTTCAATGAGCAGTTCTTC. Protein sequence: CASSLGLFNEQFF.

By frequency in the sample, this clone is medium-sized. V usage is TRBV25-1 and J usage is TRBJ2-3; D unclear. Germline-derived CDR1 and CDR2 are MGHDK and SYGVNS. V was shortened by 5 bases and J by 0 bases, with 3 bases between the two germline ends. The CDR3 runs to 12 residues. The CDR3 loop reads CASSISTDTQYF. The CDR3 DNA is TGTGCCAGCAGTATCAGCACAGATACGCAGTATTTT.

This clone was picked up one time. The chain employs TRBV7-8 and TRBJ2-7, with TRBD1 identical over 7 bases. This CDR3 comprises 14 residues. Losses at the gene ends were 7 bases for V and 3 bases for J; bases not matched to a gene: 9. Looked up from germline, CDR1 is SGHVS and CDR2 is FQNEAQ. CDR3 residues: CASTPQGFLYEQYF. For the CDR3, the DNA is TGTGCCAGCACCCCACAGGGGTTTCTCTACGAGCAGTACTTC.

This clone occurred once. The genes are TRBV12-5 and TRBJ1-3; D gene ambiguous. Germline values: CDR1 LGHNT, CDR2 FRNRAP. The CDR3 totals 16 residues. The V and J ends lost 1 base and 3 bases respectively, with 13 bases between them. The CDR3 loop reads CASGLAPRQFGNTIYF. The CDR3 DNA reads TGTGCTAGTGGTTTGGCCCCGAGGCAGTTTGGAAACACCATATATTTT.

The chain combines TRBV5-1 with TRBJ1-5, with a possible D match to TRBD1 (6 bases). V lost 2 bases to trimming and J lost 10 bases, with 13 bases between them. Germline CDR1 SGHRS, CDR2 YFSETQ. The CDR3 extends over 13 amino acids. The CDR3 DNA follows: TGCGCCAGCAGCTTCGAGGGGGAGAGACCCCAGCATTTT. Translating it yields CASSFEGERPQHF.

By share, this clone counts as medium-sized. The V call is TRBV9, the J call TRBJ2-4, with D tentatively TRBD2 (6 bases). The CDR3 spans 15 residues. Germline values: CDR1 SGDLS, CDR2 YYNGEE. The V and J ends lost 0 bases and 7 bases respectively, with 14 bases between them. CDR3 nucleotide sequence: TGTGCCAGCAGCGTAGGCGGGGTGGGGCCCAACATTCAGTACTTC. Translating it yields CASSVGGVGPNIQYF.

This clone was counted between two and nine times. This chain links TRBV13 with TRBJ2-5; D not certain. Germline-derived CDR1 and CDR2 are PRHDT and FYEKMQ (reference sequence). This CDR3 spans 12 amino acids. V gave up 1 base and J gave up 5 bases, with 5 bases separating them. CDR3: CASSLAAETQYF. The CDR3 DNA is TGTGCCAGCAGCTTAGCTGCGGAGACCCAGTACTTC.

Only one count was recorded for this clone. V and J are TRBV29-1 and TRBJ1-2, with 9 bases identical to TRBD1. This CDR3 spans 13 amino acids. The trim removed 8 bases at V and 8 bases at J, leaving 12 bases unmatched. CDR1 and CDR2 (germline): SQVTM, ANQGSEA. Here the CDR3 reads CSTPGQGIGGYTF. The CDR3, as DNA: TGCAGCACTCCGGGACAGGGAATTGGAGGCTACACCTTC.

Turning to this clone: The same CDR3 also results from other DNA sequences found in this sample. The chain carries TRBV27 and TRBJ2-5; 12 bases match TRBD1. Trimming removed 6 bases from V and 5 bases from J; junction bases left unmatched: 7. Germline V lookup: CDR1 MNHEY, CDR2 SMNVEV (reference sequence). The CDR3 totals 15 residues. CDR3 nucleotides: TGTGCCAGCAGCGGCGGGACAGGGGGCAGGGAGACCCAGTACTTC. Translated: CASSGGTGGRETQYF.

The chain carries TRBV9 and TRBJ1-4, with D unclear. The CDR3 consists of 16 residues. Per germline, CDR1 SGDLS and CDR2 YYNGEE. The V end was cut by 0 bases, the J end by 0 bases, with 9 bases between. As DNA, the CDR3 is TGTGCCAGCAGCGTAGACGGTTTTGCAACTAATGAAAAACTGTTTTTT. This encodes CASSVDGFATNEKLFF.

This clone was found a few times. The chain recombines TRBV9 with TRBJ2-1, with 7 bases lining up with TRBD2. Germline V lookup: CDR1 SGDLS, CDR2 YYNGEE. The CDR3 has 12 residues. V dropped 7 bases and J dropped 9; count of bases not matched to a gene: 7. The CDR3 DNA sequence: TGTGCCAGCGGTCGGACTAGTCGTGAGCAGTTCTTC. It encodes CASGRTSREQFF.

The chain combines TRBV2 with TRBJ1-2, with unresolved D. The V end lost 2 bases, the J end lost 6 bases, and 16 bases lay between the germline ends. Germline V gives CDR1 SNHLY, CDR2 FYNNEI. This CDR3 has 15 amino acids. The CDR3 is CASSESDPPPDGYTF. For the CDR3, the DNA is TGTGCCAGCAGTGAATCGGACCCACCACCGGATGGCTACACCTTC.

This chain uses TRBV25-1 with TRBJ1-6; D not resolved. The CDR3 is 14 residues long. Deletions cut 9 bases from V and 4 bases from J, with 13 bases between. CDR1 MGHDK and CDR2 SYGVNS come from the germline V gene. The CDR3 sequence: CASRRPGYNSPLHF. DNA for the CDR3: TGTGCCAGTCGGCGGCCGGGTTATAATTCACCCCTCCACTTT.

Relative to its sample, this clone is large. This chain connects TRBV27 to TRBJ1-1; TRBD1 might be the D (6 bases). Looked up from germline, CDR1 is MNHEY and CDR2 is SMNVEV (reference sequence). The V and J ends lost 7 bases and 5 bases respectively, with 11 bases between them. This CDR3 has 12 residues. The DNA of the CDR3 is TGTGCCAGCATGAGAGGGGGGACTGAAGCTTTCTTT. It encodes CASMRGGTEAFF.

The V and J genes are TRBV19 and TRBJ1-1; D perhaps matches TRBD1 (5 bases). This CDR3 has 11 amino acids. Trimming shortened V by 8 bases and J by 10 bases, and 14 bases separated the two germline ends. CDR1 is LNHDA and CDR2 is SQIVND in the germline V gene (reference sequence). The CDR3 sequence: CASSFGGLAFF. CDR3 bases: TGTGCCAGTTCCTTTGGGGGGTTAGCTTTCTTT.

V usage is TRBV2 and J usage is TRBJ1-1; D gene uncertain. V lost 2 bases and J lost 1, with 11 bases in between. The CDR3 has 15 residues. The V gene's germline CDR1 is SNHLY and CDR2 FYNNEI. CDR3 nucleotides: TGTGCCAGCAGTGAATATAGAGGGCCGAACACTGAAGCTTTCTTT. Translation: CASSEYRGPNTEAFF.

V is TRBV21-1 and J is TRBJ2-7; TRBD1 is the table's D call, not checked against the DNA. TRBV21-1 is reported as a pseudogene. This CDR3 has 16 amino acids. The DNA of the CDR3 is TGTGCCAGCCACCGGGACAAAAGTTTTAGCTCCTACGAGCAGTACTTC. Translating gives CASHRDKSFSSYEQYF.

The chain is built from TRBV2 and TRBJ2-3; TRBD1 aligns across 10 bases. J was trimmed by 6 bases and V by 6 bases; bases with no gene match: 9. From germline, CDR1 is SNHLY and CDR2 FYNNEI. The CDR3 extends over 15 amino acids. The CDR3 region has the DNA TGTGCCAGCAGGGACGACAGGGGGCTTGGGGATACGCAGTATTTT. Encoded protein: CASRDDRGLGDTQYF.

The chain joins TRBV7-9 to TRBJ1-6; D is unclear. V shed 7 bases and J shed 0 bases, with 19 bases lying between them. The length of the CDR3 is 18 residues. Germline V lookup: CDR1 SEHNR, CDR2 FQNEAQ (reference sequence). The CDR3 nucleotides are TGTGCCAGCACCAATTTACGGCTAGTCAGCTCCTATAATTCACCCCTCCACTTT. Protein: CASTNLRLVSSYNSPLHF.

The sample holds one count of this clone. Other nucleotide sequences from this sample produce the same CDR3. This sequence joins TRBV5-1 and TRBJ1-2, with 7 bases lining up with TRBD1. Germline lookup yields CDR1 SGHRS and CDR2 YFSETQ. There are 15 residues in the CDR3. V was clipped by 0 bases and J by 4 bases; unmatched bases: 6. CDR3 sequence reads: CASSLAEGAGYGYTF. The CDR3 region has the DNA TGCGCCAGCAGCTTGGCCGAGGGGGCTGGCTATGGCTACACCTTC.

V gene TRBV2 combines with J gene TRBJ1-2; D remains ambiguous. This CDR3 is built from 11 residues. CDR1 and CDR2 (germline): SNHLY, FYNNEI. V was clipped by 9 bases and J by 5 bases, with 10 bases between them. For the CDR3, the DNA is TGTGCCAGTCTCCCTCTTTATGGCTACACCTTC. Translated: CASLPLYGYTF.

The V call is TRBV14, the J call TRBJ2-7, with 7 nucleotides matching TRBD1. CDR1 is SGHDN, CDR2 FVKESK, per germline. CDR3 length equals 17 residues. The trim removed 2 bases at V and 2 bases at J, leaving 12 bases unmatched. The CDR3 region is CASSQSGQGVRTYEQYF. The CDR3 nucleotides read TGTGCCAGCAGCCAATCCGGTCAGGGGGTAAGAACCTACGAGCAGTACTTC.